A single sample is the source of the 13 T cell receptor beta chains below, sequenced in a study of cytomegalovirus exposure and HLA in healthy donors. Sequenced by immunoSEQ multiplex PCR; TCRdb stores in-frame clones only, minus some. In the table there are roughly 68,000 clones, about 89% of which are singletons. Input material: PBMCs. Receptors were obtained from a woman between 18 and 30 years old in good health and CMV-seronegative.

This rearrangement joins TRBV4-3 to TRBJ1-2; tentative D call: TRBD1 (5 bases). The V end lost 0 bases, the J end lost 7 bases, and 18 bases lay between the germline ends. CDR3 size: 16 residues. The germline V gene encodes CDR1 LGHNA and CDR2 YSLEER. The CDR3 sequence is CASSQERGFVLGGYTF. Written as DNA, the CDR3 is TGCGCCAGCAGCCAAGAACGGGGGTTCGTCTTGGGTGGCTACACCTTC.

This clone was seen more than once but under ten times. This sequence joins TRBV25-1 and TRBJ2-7; perhaps TRBD2 as D (6 bases). The V gene lost 7 bases and the J gene lost 3 bases, with 13 bases spanning the gap. The germline CDR1 and CDR2 sequences are MGHDK and SYGVNS. The CDR3 totals 13 residues. The CDR3 here is CASNSGDYYEQYF. The DNA for the CDR3 is TGTGCCAGCAACTCGGGGGATTACTACGAGCAGTACTTC.

J is TRBJ2-1 and V is TRBV11-2; D possibly corresponds to TRBD2 (6 bases). V shed 2 bases and J shed 7 bases, with 21 bases lying between them. The CDR3 is 17 residues long. The germline V gene encodes CDR1 SGHAT and CDR2 FQNNGV. The CDR3 DNA follows: TGTGCCAGCAGCTTATTGGTCAGACGGGGGTCTCGTAATGAGCAGTTCTTC. It encodes CASSLLVRRGSRNEQFF.

The chain uses TRBV19 and TRBJ1-2, with 7 bases lining up with TRBD1. Germline lookup yields CDR1 LNHDA and CDR2 SQIVND (reference sequence). V shed 9 bases and J 3 bases; nucleotides not matched to a gene: 10. The CDR3 sequence is 14 residues long. CDR3 protein: CASKGGGWDYGYTF. As DNA, the CDR3 is TGTGCCAGCAAAGGGGGCGGCTGGGACTATGGCTACACCTTC. Complete variable domain (other parts from reference TRBV19 and TRBJ1-2): DGGITQSPKYLFRKEGQNVTLSCEQNLNHDAMYWYRQDPGQGLRLIYYSQIVNDFQKGDIAEGYSVSREKKESFPLTVTSAQKNPTAFYLCASKGGGWDYGYTFGSGTRLTVV.

The chain employs TRBV21-1 and TRBJ1-3; TRBD1 is taken as the D call from the table, unchecked against the DNA. TRBV21-1 is a known pseudogene. This CDR3 has 16 residues. The chain's CDR3 is CASSKAPCRLGNTIYF. The CDR3 DNA reads as TGTGCCAGCAGCAAAGCGCCATGCAGGCTGGGAAACACCATATATTTT.

The chain has TRBV6-6 and TRBJ2-3; D possibly corresponds to TRBD1 (5 bases). Trimming stripped 0 bases from V and 2 bases from J, with 12 bases between. The CDR3 covers 16 residues. Germline CDR1 and CDR2: MNHNY and SVGAGI (reference sequence). The chain's CDR3 is CASSYSTADNTDTQYF. The CDR3 nucleotides are TGTGCCAGCAGTTACTCGACTGCGGACAACACAGATACGCAGTATTTT.

The V and J genes are TRBV7-2 and TRBJ2-3; 9 positions agree with TRBD1. The J segment lost 6 bases and the V segment lost 6 bases, leaving 7 bases of the junction unmatched. The CDR3 consists of 14 residues. CDR1 is SGHTA, CDR2 FQGNSA, per germline. CDR3 DNA: TGTGCCAGCAGGGAGGACAGGGGTCTCGATACGCAGTATTTT. This gives the protein CASREDRGLDTQYF.

This chain joins TRBV5-4 and TRBJ2-7, with D possibly matching TRBD2 (6 bases). The CDR3 is 16 amino acids. Trimming took off 4 bases at V and 5 bases at J, with 22 bases between the two ends. Germline values: CDR1 SGHNT, CDR2 YYREEE (reference sequence). Here the CDR3 DNA reads TGTGCCAGCAGCGGATCCCCGGGACTCTTCGGCGACGAGCAGTACTTC. Its translation is CASSGSPGLFGDEQYF.

The chain employs TRBV9 and TRBJ2-3, with a possible D match to TRBD2 (7 bases). The length of the CDR3 is 15 residues. V lost 3 bases and J lost 2, with 13 bases in between. Germline assignment: CDR1 SGDLS and CDR2 YYNGEE. The CDR3 region is CASSAAGALTDTQYF. DNA for the CDR3: TGTGCCAGCAGCGCCGCGGGGGCTCTCACAGATACGCAGTATTTT.

The chain employs TRBV27 and TRBJ2-3; the match to TRBD2 covers 8 bases. The V gene's germline CDR1 is MNHEY and CDR2 SMNVEV (reference sequence). V dropped 7 bases and J dropped 2; count of bases not matched to a gene: 11. The CDR3 is 16 amino acids. The DNA of the CDR3 is TGTGCCAGCATTCCCCGGCTAGCGGGCCCCACAGATACGCAGTATTTT. Its protein is CASIPRLAGPTDTQYF.

The J gene is TRBJ2-3, the V gene TRBV5-1; D might be TRBD1 (5 bases). Trimming left V 3 bases short and J 3 bases short, with 14 bases between. The CDR3 loop spans 15 amino acids. Germline V gene data show CDR1 as SGHRS and CDR2 as YFSETQ. CDR3 residues: CASSWAGQGTDTQYF. The CDR3 nucleotides read TGCGCCAGCAGCTGGGCAGGGCAGGGTACAGATACGCAGTATTTT. The complete variable domain, with remaining parts taken from reference TRBV5-1 and TRBJ2-3, reads KAGVTQTPRYLIKTRGQQVTLSCSPISGHRSVSWYQQTPGQGLQFLFEYFSETQRNKGNFPGRFSGRQFSNSRSEMNVSTLELGDSALYLCASSWAGQGTDTQYFGPGTRLTVL.

The rearrangement joins TRBV4-3 to TRBJ1-1; D call uncertain. The CDR3 totals 16 residues. V was pared by 0 bases and J by 4 bases, with 15 bases between. Per germline, CDR1 LGHNA and CDR2 YSLEER. The CDR3 reads CASSQDVRQELTEAFF. The CDR3 DNA follows: TGCGCCAGCAGCCAAGATGTGAGACAAGAACTCACTGAAGCTTTCTTT.

This chain uses TRBV19 with TRBJ2-1; tentative D call: TRBD1 (6 bases). Trimming pared 0 bases from V and 3 bases from J, leaving 6 bases between. This CDR3 comprises 14 residues. The germline V gene has CDR1 LNHDA and CDR2 SQIVND (reference sequence). The CDR3 DNA is TGTGCCAGTAGTATAGACAGGGGCTACAATGAGCAGTTCTTC. Protein product: CASSIDRGYNEQFF. Looking up the rest from reference TRBV19 and TRBJ2-1 gives the full variable domain: DGGITQSPKYLFRKEGQNVTLSCEQNLNHDAMYWYRQDPGQGLRLIYYSQIVNDFQKGDIAEGYSVSREKKESFPLTVTSAQKNPTAFYLCASSIDRGYNEQFFGPGTRLTVL.